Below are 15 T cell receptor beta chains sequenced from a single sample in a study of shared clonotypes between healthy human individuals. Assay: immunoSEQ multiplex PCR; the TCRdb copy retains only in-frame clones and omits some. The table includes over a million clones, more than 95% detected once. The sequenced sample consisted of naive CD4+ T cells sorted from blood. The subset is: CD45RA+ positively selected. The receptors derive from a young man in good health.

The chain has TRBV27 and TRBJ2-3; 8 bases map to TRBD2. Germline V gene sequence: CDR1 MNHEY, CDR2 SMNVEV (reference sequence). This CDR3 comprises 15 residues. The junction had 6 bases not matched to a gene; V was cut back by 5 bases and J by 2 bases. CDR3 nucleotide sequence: TGTGCCAGCAGTACACCGGGAGGGCCCACAGATACGCAGTATTTT. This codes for CASSTPGGPTDTQYF.

The CDR3 sequence: CASSQNRGPRANYGYTF. As DNA, the CDR3 is TGTGCCAGCAGTCAGAACAGGGGGCCGAGGGCTAACTATGGCTACACCTTC. The chain uses TRBV9 and TRBJ1-2; TRBD1 agrees at 9 bases. V was clipped by 5 bases and J by 0 bases; unmatched bases: 11. Germline CDR1 SGDLS, CDR2 YYNGEE. There are 17 residues in the CDR3.

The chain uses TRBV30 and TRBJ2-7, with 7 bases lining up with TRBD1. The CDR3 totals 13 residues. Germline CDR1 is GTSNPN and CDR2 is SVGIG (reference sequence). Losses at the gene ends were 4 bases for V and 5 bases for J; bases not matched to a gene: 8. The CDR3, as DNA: TGTGCCTGGAATTCCGGGACAGAGGACGAGCAGTACTTC. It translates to CAWNSGTEDEQYF. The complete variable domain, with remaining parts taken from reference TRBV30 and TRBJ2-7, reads SQTIHQWPATLVQPVGSPLSLECTVEGTSNPNLYWYRQAAGRGLQLLFYSVGIGQISSEVPQNLSASRPQDRQFILSSKKLLLSDSGFYLCAWNSGTEDEQYFGPGTRLTVT.

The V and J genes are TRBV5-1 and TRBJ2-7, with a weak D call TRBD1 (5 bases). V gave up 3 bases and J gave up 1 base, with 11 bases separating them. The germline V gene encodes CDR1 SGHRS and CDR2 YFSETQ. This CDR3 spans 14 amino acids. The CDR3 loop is CASSYSQGSYEQYF. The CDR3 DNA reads TGCGCCAGCAGCTACTCCCAGGGTTCCTACGAGCAGTACTTC.

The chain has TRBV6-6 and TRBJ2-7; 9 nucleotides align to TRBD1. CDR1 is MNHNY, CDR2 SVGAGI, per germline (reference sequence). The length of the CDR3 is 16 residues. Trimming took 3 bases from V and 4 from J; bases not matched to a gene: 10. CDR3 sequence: CASSYTGGQGPYEQYF. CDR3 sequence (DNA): TGTGCCAGCAGTTATACGGGGGGACAGGGACCATACGAGCAGTACTTC.

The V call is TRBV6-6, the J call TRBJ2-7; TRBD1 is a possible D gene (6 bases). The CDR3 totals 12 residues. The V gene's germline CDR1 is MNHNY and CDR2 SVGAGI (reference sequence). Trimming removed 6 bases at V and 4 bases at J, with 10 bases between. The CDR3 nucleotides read TGTGCCAGCAGCCCGAGGGGGTACGAGCAGTACTTC. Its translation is CASSPRGYEQYF.

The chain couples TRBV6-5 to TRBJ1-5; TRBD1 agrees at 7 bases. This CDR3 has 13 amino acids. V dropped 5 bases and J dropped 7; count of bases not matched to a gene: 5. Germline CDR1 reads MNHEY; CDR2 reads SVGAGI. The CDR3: CASSPDRYQPQHF. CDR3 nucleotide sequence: TGTGCCAGCAGTCCGGACAGGTACCAGCCCCAGCATTTT.

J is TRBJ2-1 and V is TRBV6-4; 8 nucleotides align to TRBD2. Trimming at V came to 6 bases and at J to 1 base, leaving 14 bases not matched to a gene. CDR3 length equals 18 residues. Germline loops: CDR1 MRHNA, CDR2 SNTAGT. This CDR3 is CASSRDGRDQVSYNEQFF. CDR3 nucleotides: TGTGCCAGCAGCCGCGACGGGAGGGATCAAGTGTCCTACAATGAGCAGTTCTTC.

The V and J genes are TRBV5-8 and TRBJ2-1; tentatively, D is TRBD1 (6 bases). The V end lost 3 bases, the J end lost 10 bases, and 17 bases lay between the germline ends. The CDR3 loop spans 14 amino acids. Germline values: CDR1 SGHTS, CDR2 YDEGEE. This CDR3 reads CASSWSAGGGEQFF. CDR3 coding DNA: TGTGCCAGCAGCTGGAGTGCTGGGGGCGGGGAGCAGTTCTTC.

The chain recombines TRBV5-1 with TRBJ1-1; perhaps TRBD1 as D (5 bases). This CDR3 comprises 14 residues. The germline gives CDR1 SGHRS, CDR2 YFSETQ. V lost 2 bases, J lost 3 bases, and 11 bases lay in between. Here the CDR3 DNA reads TGCGCCAGCAGCTTAATTCAGGGAGACACTGAAGCTTTCTTT. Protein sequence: CASSLIQGDTEAFF.

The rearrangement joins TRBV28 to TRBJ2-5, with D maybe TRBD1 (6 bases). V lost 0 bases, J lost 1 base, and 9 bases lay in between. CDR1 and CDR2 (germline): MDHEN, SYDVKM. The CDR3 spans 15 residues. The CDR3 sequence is CASSLWRQAQETQYF. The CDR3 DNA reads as TGTGCCAGCAGTTTATGGCGACAGGCCCAAGAGACCCAGTACTTC.

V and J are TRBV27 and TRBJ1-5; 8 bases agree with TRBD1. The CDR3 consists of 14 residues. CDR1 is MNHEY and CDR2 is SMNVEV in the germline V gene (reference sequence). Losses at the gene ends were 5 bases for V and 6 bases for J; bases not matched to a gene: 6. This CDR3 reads CASSPDRGGQPQHF. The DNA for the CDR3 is TGTGCCAGCAGTCCCGACAGGGGAGGTCAGCCCCAGCATTTT.

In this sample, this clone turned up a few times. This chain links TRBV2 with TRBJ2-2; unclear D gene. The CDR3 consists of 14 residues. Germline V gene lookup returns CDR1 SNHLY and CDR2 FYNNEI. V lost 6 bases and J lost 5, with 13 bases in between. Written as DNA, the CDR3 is TGTGCCAGCAGCCCCAGGACGCCTACCGGGGAGCTGTTTTTT. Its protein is CASSPRTPTGELFF.

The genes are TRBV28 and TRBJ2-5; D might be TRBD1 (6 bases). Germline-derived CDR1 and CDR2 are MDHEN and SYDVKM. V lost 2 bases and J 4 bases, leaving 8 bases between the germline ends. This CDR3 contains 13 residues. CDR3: CASSLVGGETQYF. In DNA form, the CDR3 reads TGTGCCAGCAGTTTAGTAGGGGGAGAGACCCAGTACTTC.

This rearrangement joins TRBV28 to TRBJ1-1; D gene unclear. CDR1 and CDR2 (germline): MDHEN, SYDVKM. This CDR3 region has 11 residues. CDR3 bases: TGTGTATCCTTCATGAACACTGAAGCTTTCTTT. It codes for CVSFMNTEAFF. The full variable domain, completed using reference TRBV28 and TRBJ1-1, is DVKVTQSSRYLVKRTGEKVFLECVQDMDHENMFWYRQDPGLGLRLIYFSYDVKMKEKGDIPEGYSVSREKKERFSLILESASTNQTSMYLCVSFMNTEAFFGQGTRLTVV.